This entry features one T cell receptor beta chain sequence. The sample comes from a study of blood T cell repertoires in COVID-19. The method was immunoSEQ multiplex PCR; TCRdb's version includes in-frame clones alone and lacks a portion of them. The table has about 99,000 clones, 90% to 95% seen once. Germline CDR1 LNHDA, CDR2 SQIVND (reference sequence). Trimming pared 5 bases from V and 0 bases from J, leaving 11 bases between. CDR3 length equals 15 residues. V is TRBV19 and J is TRBJ2-1; perhaps TRBD2 as D (5 bases). Sequenced: peripheral blood. This receptor was identified in a human donor in a cohort sampled during active COVID-19. Here the CDR3 reads CASSSSGNSYNEQFF. In DNA form, the CDR3 reads TGTGCCAGTAGTTCAAGCGGTAACTCCTACAATGAGCAGTTCTTC.